This record looks at one TCR beta chain sequence and its context. The V end was cut by 4 bases, the J end by 3 bases, with 9 bases between. The germline V gene encodes CDR1 SNHLY and CDR2 FYNNEI. The CDR3 has 13 amino acids. The sample comes from a study of tumour-infiltrating T cells in Burkitt lymphoma. Overall study context: Repertoire clonality predicted overall and progression-free survival.

Method: immunoSEQ multiplex PCR; TCRdb's copy keeps in-frame clones and lacks some. Of 13,000 to 15,000 clones detected, 65% to 90% appear once; the ten largest clones hold approximately 1.5%. Sample: tumor tissue. V gene TRBV2 combines with J gene TRBJ2-5; D may be TRBD1 (6 bases). The origin of this receptor is a human donor with diffuse large B-cell lymphoma. This CDR3 is CASSGTDEETQYF. CDR3 coding DNA: TGTGCCAGCAGTGGGACAGACGAAGAGACCCAGTACTTC.